This section outlines one TCR beta chain sequence together with its context. This entry belongs to a study of T cell repertoires in cytomegalovirus infection. Study in general: Based on public TCR beta signatures, there were indications of CMV infection and of a matching HLA type.

The CDR3 has 13 amino acids. V lost 7 bases and J 9 bases, leaving 16 bases between the germline ends. From the reads, TCRdb called clonotypes with MiXCR, one entry per CDR3 protein. The sample holds 130,000 or so distinct CDR3 sequences, about 6.1% seen once. This clonotype was obtained from a human donor in good health (CMV status not recorded). Some clones in this sample may be carry-over from other donors' samples. Sequenced: PBMCs. The chain uses TRBV12-3 or TRBV12-4 and TRBJ2-1, with D perhaps being TRBD1 or TRBD2 (6 bases each). CDR3 region: CASTPGEVREQFF. The CDR3 nucleotides are TGTGCCAGCACCCCAGGGGAGGTGCGTGAGCAGTTCTTC.